The 27 T cell receptor beta chains below were found in one sample sequenced in a study of blood T cell repertoires in COVID-19. Method: immunoSEQ multiplex PCR; TCRdb's copy keeps in-frame clones and lacks some. This sample yields under 70,000 clones, of which roughly 75% are seen a single time; 8% to 10% belongs to the top ten. Material for sequencing was peripheral blood. The origin of the receptors is a human donor in a cohort sampled during active COVID-19.

The V and J genes are TRBV6-2 or TRBV6-3 and TRBJ2-3; 10 nucleotides agree with TRBD2. V shed 6 bases, J shed 6 bases, and the junction held 9 bases outside the gene matches. Germline loops: CDR1 MNHEY, CDR2 SVGEGT. CDR3 length: 15 amino acids. CDR3 sequence: CASRPSGRELDTQYF. The CDR3 bases are TGTGCCAGCAGACCTAGCGGGAGAGAATTGGATACGCAGTATTTT.

The CDR3 region is CASSPNRPTYEQYF. DNA of the CDR3: TGTGCCAGCTCACCAAACAGGCCTACCTACGAGCAGTACTTC. This rearrangement joins TRBV18 to TRBJ2-7; D is perhaps TRBD1 (5 bases). The ends were cut back, 2 bases at V and 2 bases at J, with 10 bases in the middle. This CDR3 contains 14 residues. The germline V gene has CDR1 KGHSH and CDR2 LQKENI.

The V gene is TRBV7-3, the J gene TRBJ2-3; tentative D call: TRBD1 (6 bases). Per the germline V gene, CDR1 is SGHTA and CDR2 is FQGTGA. The CDR3 is made up of 14 amino acids. Deletions cut 5 bases from V and 2 bases from J, with 11 bases between. CDR3 amino acids: CASSHRDNTDTQYF. The CDR3 region has the DNA TGTGCCAGCAGCCATCGGGACAACACAGATACGCAGTATTTT.

The gene calls are TRBV24-1 and TRBJ1-1, with 10 nucleotides matching TRBD1. The CDR3 extends over 13 amino acids. CDR1 and CDR2 (germline): KGHDR, SFDVKD. J gave up 3 bases and V 10 bases, and 4 bases lay outside the gene matches. This CDR3 reads CATMGQGYTEAFF. Written as DNA, the CDR3 is TGTGCCACGATGGGACAGGGGTACACTGAAGCTTTCTTT.

The chain has TRBV7-2 and TRBJ2-7; D may be TRBD2 (5 bases). The germline gives CDR1 SGHTA, CDR2 FQGNSA. V was shortened by 4 bases and J by 3 bases, with 16 bases between the two germline ends. This CDR3 is 15 amino acids long. CDR3 residues: CASSYEGFRNYEQYF. The CDR3 DNA is TGTGCCAGCAGCTACGAGGGCTTTCGGAACTACGAGCAGTACTTC. The variable domain in full, completed from reference TRBV7-2 and TRBJ2-7, reads GAGVSQSPSNKVTEKGKDVELRCDPISGHTALYWYRQSLGQGLEFLIYFQGNSAPDKSGLPSDRFSAERTGGSVSTLTIQRTQQEDSAVYLCASSYEGFRNYEQYFGPGTRLTVT.

V gene TRBV20-1 combines with J gene TRBJ2-1; D gene unclear. This CDR3 has 10 residues. Trimming removed 6 bases at V and 11 bases at J, with 11 bases between. Germline V lookup: CDR1 DFQATT, CDR2 SNEGSKA (reference sequence). This CDR3 reads CSATPRQQFF. The CDR3 DNA is TGCAGTGCGACTCCGAGACAGCAGTTCTTC.

This clone came up once. The chain carries TRBV19 and TRBJ2-7; 10 bases agree with TRBD2. Germline V gene lookup returns CDR1 LNHDA and CDR2 SQIVND (reference sequence). Unmatched junction bases numbered 7, after V lost 2 bases and J lost 3 bases. CDR3 size: 16 residues. This CDR3 is CASSISLAGVSYEQYF. CDR3 DNA: TGTGCCAGTAGTATATCCCTAGCGGGAGTTAGCTACGAGCAGTACTTC.

The chain joins TRBV5-1 to TRBJ2-2, with 7 bases lining up with TRBD1. Looked up from germline, CDR1 is SGHRS and CDR2 is YFSETQ. The ends lost 5 bases at V and 5 bases at J; junction bases unmatched: 6. This CDR3 is built from 14 residues. CDR3 amino acids: CASSRQGHTGELFF. CDR3 in DNA: TGCGCCAGCAGTCGACAGGGTCATACCGGGGAGCTGTTTTTT.

V and J are TRBV2 and TRBJ2-2, with 7 bases fitting TRBD2. The trim removed 7 bases at V and 4 bases at J, leaving 6 bases unmatched. CDR1 and CDR2 (germline): SNHLY, FYNNEI. This CDR3 has 14 amino acids. In DNA, the CDR3 is TGTGCCAGCAATAAGGGGAGGGTCACCGGGGAGCTGTTTTTT. Translation gives CASNKGRVTGELFF.

This clone was found once. V is TRBV27 and J is TRBJ2-7; TRBD1 agrees at 8 bases. The CDR3 spans 14 residues. CDR1 and CDR2 from the germline V gene are MNHEY and SMNVEV (reference sequence). J gave up 9 bases and V 0 bases, and 7 bases lay outside the gene matches. Here the CDR3 reads CASSLSDRVWVQYF. The CDR3 bases are TGTGCCAGCAGTTTATCGGACAGGGTTTGGGTGCAGTACTTC.

The V call is TRBV5-5, the J call TRBJ1-5; D not resolved. Deletions cut 2 bases from V and 5 bases from J, with 8 bases between. The CDR3 consists of 13 residues. Per the germline V gene, CDR1 is SGHKS and CDR2 is YYEKEE (reference sequence). As DNA, the CDR3 is TGTGCCAGCAGCTTTAGTCCTGATCAGCCCCAGCATTTT. Translation gives CASSFSPDQPQHF.

V usage is TRBV4-1 and J usage is TRBJ1-1; 9 bases agree with TRBD1. The CDR3 runs 15 residues. Germline V gives CDR1 MGHRA, CDR2 YSYEKL. V was clipped by 5 bases and J by 1 base; unmatched bases: 5. CDR3 nucleotide sequence: TGCGCCAGCAGCAGTACGACAGGGGGGAACACTGAAGCTTTCTTT. Encoded protein: CASSSTTGGNTEAFF.

By share, this clone ranks as medium-sized. V usage is TRBV18 and J usage is TRBJ1-1; 7 bases agree with TRBD1. The CDR3 extends over 13 amino acids. Trimming cost V 5 bases and J 5 bases; bases outside gene matches: 5. Germline values: CDR1 KGHSH, CDR2 LQKENI. Here the CDR3 DNA reads TGTGCCAGCTCAGGCAAACAGGGGACTGAAGCTTTCTTT. Its translation is CASSGKQGTEAFF.

The chain carries TRBV6-5 and TRBJ2-7; D might be TRBD1 (6 bases). V lost 8 bases to trimming and J lost 1 base, with 18 bases between them. Looked up from germline, CDR1 is MNHEY and CDR2 is SVGAGI. The CDR3 consists of 15 residues. The CDR3 spells CASPRPSGVSYEQYF. For the CDR3, the DNA is TGTGCCAGCCCCCGCCCCTCAGGGGTTTCCTACGAGCAGTACTTC.

V usage is TRBV7-8 and J usage is TRBJ2-7; a weak D match, TRBD2 (6 bases). Germline CDR1 SGHVS, CDR2 FQNEAQ. The CDR3 sequence is 14 residues long. Trimming took 1 base from V and 0 from J, leaving 7 bases between them. CDR3 DNA sequence: TGTGCCAGCAGCTTAGGCGGGAACTCCTACGAGCAGTACTTC. Amino acids: CASSLGGNSYEQYF.

CDR3 protein: CASSLERVPGTDTQYF. CDR3 DNA sequence: TGTGCCAGCAGTTTAGAGCGGGTACCCGGCACAGATACGCAGTATTTT. The chain is built from TRBV27 and TRBJ2-3; D possibly corresponds to TRBD2 (6 bases). V gave up 2 bases and J gave up 1 base, with 13 bases separating them. The CDR3 has 16 residues. Germline V gives CDR1 MNHEY, CDR2 SMNVEV (reference sequence).

This clone has more than one count but fewer than ten. The chain is built from TRBV7-9 and TRBJ2-7; D gene uncertain. V shed 3 bases and J shed 1 base, with 7 bases lying between them. CDR1 and CDR2 (germline): SEHNR, FQNEAQ (reference sequence). The CDR3 is 13 amino acids. As DNA, the CDR3 is TGTGCCAGCAGCTTCACAGAGTCCTACGAGCAGTACTTC. Amino acid sequence: CASSFTESYEQYF.

This clone was seen a single time. The chain uses TRBV27 and TRBJ2-1; TRBD2 matches at 10 bases. The CDR3 consists of 13 residues. Germline V lookup: CDR1 MNHEY, CDR2 SMNVEV (reference sequence). V was clipped by 6 bases and J by 6 bases; unmatched bases: 2. The CDR3: CASSGTSVNEQFF. CDR3 nucleotide sequence: TGTGCCAGCAGCGGGACTAGCGTCAATGAGCAGTTCTTC.

In its sample, this clone was seen once. This rearrangement joins TRBV6-1 to TRBJ2-7, with 14 bases lining up with TRBD2. Germline loops: CDR1 MNHNS, CDR2 SASEGT. The V gene end was trimmed by 1 base and the J gene end by 1 base; junction bases not matched to a gene: 12. This CDR3 has 20 residues. CDR3: CASSEGWTSGRRLASYEQYF. The CDR3 bases are TGTGCCAGCAGTGAAGGTTGGACTAGCGGGAGGAGGTTGGCGTCCTACGAGCAGTACTTC.

The rearrangement joins TRBV4-3 to TRBJ2-7; 7 bases map to TRBD1. CDR1 and CDR2 from the germline V gene are LGHNA and YSLEER. CDR3 length: 15 residues. V dropped 1 base and J dropped 3; count of bases not matched to a gene: 6. CDR3 DNA: TGCGCCAGCAGCCAAGGTCAGGGGGTCTTCTACGAGCAGTACTTC. It encodes CASSQGQGVFYEQYF.

In its sample, this clone was seen a few times. The chain combines TRBV6-5 with TRBJ2-7, with 7 bases aligning to TRBD1. The CDR3 runs to 12 residues. V lost 10 bases to trimming and J lost 3 bases; unmatched junction nucleotides: 6. CDR1 and CDR2 (germline): MNHEY, SVGAGI. CDR3 coding DNA: TGTGCCACTGACAGGGCACGCTACGAGCAGTACTTC. It translates to CATDRARYEQYF.

V and J are TRBV15 and TRBJ2-7; D gene ambiguous. Trimming took off 0 bases at V and 9 bases at J, with 12 bases between the two ends. The CDR3 length is 13 residues. The germline gives CDR1 LNHNV, CDR2 YYDKDF (reference sequence). The CDR3 is CATSRDRSPGQYF. The CDR3 bases are TGTGCCACCAGCAGAGACAGGTCTCCCGGGCAGTACTTC.

The V call is TRBV7-2, the J call TRBJ1-5; TRBD1 might be the D (5 bases). There are 14 residues in the CDR3. Trimming stripped 3 bases from V and 3 bases from J, with 9 bases between. The germline gives CDR1 SGHTA, CDR2 FQGNSA. DNA for the CDR3: TGTGCCAGCAGCTTGGACAATTCCAATCAGCCCCAGCATTTT. This encodes CASSLDNSNQPQHF.

This clone has a handful of counts. This chain connects TRBV18 to TRBJ1-2; no definite D call. The CDR3 runs to 13 residues. Germline loops: CDR1 KGHSH, CDR2 LQKENI. Trimming stripped 5 bases from V and 6 bases from J, with 13 bases between. The CDR3 DNA sequence: TGTGCCAGCTCAGAGGGCCCCAAAGATGGCTACACCTTC. Protein: CASSEGPKDGYTF.

The chain links TRBV6-1 to TRBJ2-2, with D perhaps TRBD1 (6 bases). In germline, CDR1 is MNHNS, CDR2 SASEGT. CDR3 length: 15 amino acids. With 1 base removed from V and 7 bases from J, the gap between germline ends came to 13 bases. CDR3 DNA: TGTGCCAGCAGTGAAGGGGCAGGGGCGGACGGGGAGCTGTTTTTT. As protein: CASSEGAGADGELFF.

This clone was counted a few times. The chain is built from TRBV10-2 and TRBJ2-6, with TRBD1 identical over 9 bases. The CDR3 runs 17 residues. V gave up 8 bases and J gave up 0 bases; unmatched junction bases: 8. Germline CDR1 WSHSY, CDR2 SAAADI. CDR3 amino acids: CASCPGTGNSGANVLTF. The CDR3 region has the DNA TGCGCCAGCTGTCCCGGGACAGGGAACTCTGGGGCCAACGTCCTGACTTTC.

The V and J genes are TRBV5-4 and TRBJ1-4; no clear D. Germline V CDR1 and CDR2: SGHNT, YYREEE (reference sequence). The CDR3 contains 14 residues. The V gene lost 4 bases and the J gene lost 0 bases, with 7 bases spanning the gap. Here the CDR3 reads CASSRDSTNEKLFF. For the CDR3, the DNA is TGTGCCAGCAGCCGGGATTCAACTAATGAAAAACTGTTTTTT.